Each of the 10 T cell receptor beta chains below was sequenced from the same sample in a study of shared clonotypes between healthy human individuals. Repertoires were generated with immunoSEQ multiplex PCR, while TCRdb's copy carries only in-frame clones and drops some. Of some 700,000 clones listed, less than 95% are singletons. Input material: memory CD8+ T cells from PBMCs. Subset of the sample: CD45RO+ cells pooled with CCR7-negative TemRA cells. The receptors stem from a young man in good health. Some clones in this sample may be carry-over from other donors' samples.

The chain uses TRBV13 and TRBJ2-1; 7 bases fit TRBD2. V lost 0 bases, J lost 6 bases, and 5 bases stayed unmatched. Germline CDR1 and CDR2: PRHDT and FYEKMQ (reference sequence). This CDR3 region has 15 residues. As DNA, the CDR3 is TGTGCCAGCAGCTTAGGGTCTGGCGGGGGCAATGAGCAGTTCTTC. Encoded protein: CASSLGSGGGNEQFF.

J is TRBJ1-5 and V is TRBV19, with 9 bases that match TRBD1. Trimming removed 5 bases from V and 2 bases from J; junction bases left unmatched: 7. The CDR3 totals 16 residues. Germline V gene lookup returns CDR1 LNHDA and CDR2 SQIVND (reference sequence). This CDR3 is CASSVNRGLGNQPQHF. CDR3 DNA sequence: TGTGCCAGTAGTGTAAACAGGGGGCTGGGCAATCAGCCCCAGCATTTT.

The rearrangement uses TRBV27 and TRBJ2-1; 8 nucleotides agree with TRBD2. Germline V gives CDR1 MNHEY, CDR2 SMNVEV (reference sequence). The CDR3 has 16 amino acids. The J segment lost 6 bases and the V segment lost 2 bases, leaving 9 bases of the junction unmatched. For the CDR3, the DNA is TGTGCCAGCAGTTTAAATCCAGCGGGAGTCGGCAATGAGCAGTTCTTC. It specifies CASSLNPAGVGNEQFF.

This chain joins TRBV30 and TRBJ2-3; D tentatively fits TRBD1 or TRBD2 (5 bases each). CDR3 size: 15 residues. V was clipped by 5 bases and J by 6 bases, with 21 bases between them. From germline, CDR1 is GTSNPN and CDR2 SVGIG (reference sequence). This chain's CDR3 is CAWDSTGRFVDTQYF. The CDR3, as DNA: TGTGCCTGGGATTCAACGGGACGGTTTGTGGATACGCAGTATTTT.

A note on this clone: Distinct nucleotide sequences in the sample also encode this CDR3. This chain joins TRBV19 and TRBJ2-7, with 8 positions matching TRBD2. CDR1 LNHDA and CDR2 SQIVND come from the germline V gene (reference sequence). V dropped 5 bases and J dropped 5; count of bases not matched to a gene: 2. The length of the CDR3 is 12 residues. The CDR3 here is CASSSGGDEQYF. CDR3 coding DNA: TGTGCCAGTAGTTCGGGAGGGGACGAGCAGTACTTC.

J is TRBJ2-7 and V is TRBV13; tentative D call: TRBD2 (7 bases). Germline CDR1 PRHDT, CDR2 FYEKMQ (reference sequence). Trimming removed 3 bases at V and 2 bases at J, with 20 bases between. The CDR3 covers 17 residues. In DNA, the CDR3 is TGTGCCAGCAGCTTGGGGGGGCTAGCGGACCTTGCCTACGAGCAGTACTTC. Translated: CASSLGGLADLAYEQYF.

On this clone: This CDR3 is also generated by other DNA sequences in the sample. The CDR3 loop reads CASSLNSNQPQHF. The CDR3 nucleotides are TGTGCCAGCAGCCTCAATAGCAATCAGCCCCAGCATTTT. The chain is built from TRBV6-5 and TRBJ1-5; unclear D gene. The V end lost 6 bases, the J end lost 0 bases, and 6 bases lay between the germline ends. CDR3 length equals 13 residues. The germline CDR1 and CDR2 sequences are MNHEY and SVGAGI.

This chain connects TRBV7-9 to TRBJ1-1; no clear D gene. CDR1 and CDR2 from the germline V gene are SEHNR and FQNEAQ (reference sequence). CDR3 length equals 15 residues. The germline V and J ends were trimmed by 1 base and 4 bases, with 13 bases remaining between them. Written as DNA, the CDR3 is TGTGCCAGCAGCTTAGACTGGGCCCTGACCACTGAAGCTTTCTTT. Translating it yields CASSLDWALTTEAFF.

Notes on this clone: Relative to the germline gene, one junction end is altered; a read error may explain this. This chain joins TRBV7-2 and TRBJ1-6, with a possible D match to TRBD1 (6 bases). Germline loops: CDR1 SGHTA, CDR2 FQGNSA. The CDR3 is 14 amino acids. The CDR3 nucleotides read TGTGCCAGCAGCTTGGATCAAACAGGGTTGGGGGTGGACTTT. This encodes CASSLDQTGLGVDF.

This clone was observed once. The chain carries TRBV27 and TRBJ1-1; D may be TRBD1 (6 bases). Trimming took 5 bases from V and 11 from J, leaving 24 bases between them. This CDR3 contains 15 residues. CDR1 MNHEY and CDR2 SMNVEV come from the germline V gene (reference sequence). CDR3 bases: TGTGCCAGCAGTCCACATCAAGTAGGACAGCATCGGGCTTTCTTT. Residues: CASSPHQVGQHRAFF.